This TCR beta chain was profiled in a study of regulatory T cells in long-lasting Graves disease. This clonotype was recorded many times. Germline values: CDR1 LGHDT, CDR2 YNNKEL (reference sequence). The CDR3 runs to 13 residues. Trimming took 3 bases from V and 4 from J, leaving 6 bases between them. Arm-PCR with iRepertoire HTBI primers amplified the CDR3 regions for these TCR beta libraries. TCRdb called the multiplex PCR reads again in MiXCR, with one record for every CDR3 protein. The table has 350,000 to 450,000 distinct CDR3 sequences, less than 25% seen once. Indicated time point: persistent/refractory GD, antithyroid drugs over 5 years with positive TRAb. Researchers made the TCR library from RNA that was extracted from PBMCs.

Here the sequenced sample was peripheral blood mononuclear cells (PBMCs), taken when the disease was refractory, from a patient treated with antithyroid drugs. The receptor was isolated from a female donor with Graves disease. The chain has TRBV3-1 and TRBJ1-4; no clear D gene. This chain's CDR3 is CASSQQLNEKLFF. The DNA for the CDR3 is TGTGCCAGCAGCCAGCAGCTTAATGAAAAACTGTTTTTT.